This entry lists 32 T cell receptor beta chains sequenced from one sample in a study of cytomegalovirus exposure and HLA in healthy donors. In the PCR, 60 Vbeta and 13 Jbeta primers were used. The method was immunoSEQ multiplex PCR; TCRdb's version includes in-frame clones alone and lacks a portion of them. The repertoire holds around 150,000 clones, with about 80% as singletons. Sequenced input: PBMCs. The receptors shown here come from a man younger than 35 in good health and CMV-seropositive.

The V call is TRBV27, the J call TRBJ2-4; the D gene is possibly TRBD2 (6 bases). There are 14 residues in the CDR3. From germline, CDR1 is MNHEY and CDR2 SMNVEV (reference sequence). With 6 bases removed from V and 12 bases from J, the gap between germline ends came to 21 bases. CDR3 in amino acids: CASREAGQPSSQYF. In DNA, the CDR3 is TGTGCCAGCAGAGAGGCGGGGCAGCCGAGCAGTCAGTACTTC.

The V gene is TRBV6-1, the J gene TRBJ2-7; a weak D match, TRBD1 (5 bases). Germline V gene sequence: CDR1 MNHNS, CDR2 SASEGT. This CDR3 has 14 residues. V was shortened by 6 bases and J by 2 bases, with 14 bases between the two germline ends. The CDR3 is CASRSRTFPYEQYF. The CDR3 DNA reads as TGTGCCAGCAGGTCTCGGACATTTCCCTACGAGCAGTACTTC.

The chain joins TRBV7-9 to TRBJ2-1; the D is unclear. The CDR3 loop spans 14 amino acids. V was cut by 6 bases and J by 0 bases, with 9 bases left in between. Germline-derived CDR1 and CDR2 are SEHNR and FQNEAQ (reference sequence). The CDR3 sequence is CASSLGSSYNEQFF. CDR3 coding DNA: TGTGCCAGCAGTCTAGGTAGCTCCTACAATGAGCAGTTCTTC.

J is TRBJ2-4 and V is TRBV20-1; no reliable D call. This CDR3 is 11 amino acids long. Trimming left V 1 base short and J 6 bases short, with 4 bases between. In germline, CDR1 is DFQATT, CDR2 SNEGSKA (reference sequence). CDR3 loop: CSARGANIQYF. For the CDR3, the DNA is TGCAGTGCTAGAGGGGCAAACATTCAGTACTTC.

The CDR3 here is CASSPIGRGLNTEAFF. CDR3 nucleotides: TGTGCCAGCAGTCCGATCGGGAGGGGGCTGAACACTGAAGCTTTCTTT. V gene TRBV27 combines with J gene TRBJ1-1; 7 nucleotides align to TRBD1. CDR1 and CDR2 from the germline V gene are MNHEY and SMNVEV (reference sequence). The CDR3 extends over 16 amino acids. V dropped 5 bases and J dropped 0; count of bases not matched to a gene: 9.

The V gene is TRBV7-9, the J gene TRBJ2-5; weak D call: TRBD1 (5 bases). The DNA end favors TRBJ2-7, so the J call may be wrong. CDR3 size: 14 residues. Germline V gene data show CDR1 as SEHNR and CDR2 as FQNEAQ (reference sequence). CDR3 DNA sequence: TGTGCCAGCAGCCCCTGGACACCCTCCTACGAGCAGTACTTC. This encodes CASSPWTPSYEQYF.

The chain employs TRBV15 and TRBJ2-7, with 7 bases fitting TRBD2. CDR1 is LNHNV and CDR2 is YYDKDF in the germline V gene (reference sequence). V was clipped by 0 bases and J by 3 bases; unmatched bases: 5. This CDR3 comprises 15 residues. The CDR3 coding sequence is TGTGCCACCAGCAGAGATCGACGCGGGAGCTACGAGCAGTACTTC. Its translation is CATSRDRRGSYEQYF.

The chain couples TRBV9 to TRBJ2-3, with 8 bases matching TRBD2. Trimming cost V 4 bases and J 3 bases; bases outside gene matches: 1. Germline V gene data show CDR1 as SGDLS and CDR2 as YYNGEE. The CDR3 sequence is 13 residues long. The CDR3 DNA is TGTGCCAGCAGCTCGGGGGGGACAGATACGCAGTATTTT. It is translated as CASSSGGTDTQYF.

The genes are TRBV7-8 and TRBJ2-5; 7 nucleotides align to TRBD1. V lost 2 bases to trimming and J lost 5 bases; unmatched junction nucleotides: 5. Per germline, CDR1 SGHVS and CDR2 FQNEAQ. The CDR3 sequence is 14 residues long. CDR3 DNA sequence: TGTGCCAGCAGCTTACAGGGGGTTTTGGAGACCCAGTACTTC. It encodes CASSLQGVLETQYF.

For the CDR3, the DNA is TGCGCCAGCAGCTTTTCGGGTCCCCACGAGCAGTACTTC. Translated, it gives CASSFSGPHEQYF. The rearrangement uses TRBV5-1 and TRBJ2-7; D is uncertain. From germline, CDR1 is SGHRS and CDR2 YFSETQ. The V gene lost 2 bases and the J gene lost 5 bases, with 11 bases spanning the gap. The CDR3 length is 13 residues.

V and J are TRBV30 and TRBJ2-3, with 13 bases fitting TRBD2. The CDR3 loop spans 16 amino acids. Per germline, CDR1 GTSNPN and CDR2 SVGIG (reference sequence). Trimming at V came to 1 base and at J to 5 bases, leaving 6 bases not matched to a gene. The DNA of the CDR3 is TGTGCCTGGAGTGGCGGGACTAGCGGGACCATAGATACGCAGTATTTT. This sequence encodes CAWSGGTSGTIDTQYF.

The rearrangement uses TRBV15 and TRBJ2-7; D is perhaps TRBD1 (6 bases). The CDR3 is 15 residues long. V was pared by 0 bases and J by 4 bases, with 13 bases between. Germline CDR1 and CDR2: LNHNV and YYDKDF (reference sequence). CDR3 coding DNA: TGTGCCACCAGCAGAGATGGGGGCCAGGCTTACGAGCAGTACTTC. The encoded protein is CATSRDGGQAYEQYF.

The chain is built from TRBV4-2 and TRBJ1-5; D perhaps matches TRBD1 (6 bases). The V gene's germline CDR1 is LGHNA and CDR2 YNFKEQ. CDR3 length: 16 residues. V dropped 1 base and J dropped 11 bases, with 21 bases sitting between them. The CDR3 DNA reads TGTGCCAGCAGCCAAGGAGGAACGAGGGCCCAGGGGACCCAGCATTTT. It yields the protein CASSQGGTRAQGTQHF.

This clone has a handful of counts. The genes are TRBV20-1 and TRBJ2-5; no firm D call. The J call may be mistaken, given a closer DNA end match to TRBJ2-7. Germline CDR1 DFQATT, CDR2 SNEGSKA (reference sequence). The CDR3 extends over 11 amino acids. As DNA, the CDR3 is TGCAGTCTTCTACTTAGCCGCGAGCAGTACTTC. Its translation is CSLLLSREQYF.

This clone was seen a single time. The chain uses TRBV5-6 and TRBJ2-1; D may be TRBD2 (6 bases). The CDR3 loop spans 14 amino acids. Trimming took 1 base from V and 8 from J, leaving 13 bases between them. The germline gives CDR1 SGHDT, CDR2 YYEEEE. CDR3 DNA: TGTGCCAGCAGCTTGTCCGGGAGTCCCGATGAGCAGTTCTTC. Protein sequence: CASSLSGSPDEQFF.

The rearrangement links TRBV7-2 to TRBJ1-2, with TRBD1 matching over 9 bases. Trimming at V came to 4 bases and at J to 6 bases, leaving 12 bases not matched to a gene. The CDR3 has 16 amino acids. The germline CDR1 and CDR2 sequences are SGHTA and FQGNSA. CDR3 in amino acids: CASSSEPGQGSNGYTF. CDR3 sequence (DNA): TGTGCCAGCAGCTCCGAGCCGGGACAGGGTAGCAATGGCTACACCTTC.

V and J are TRBV2 and TRBJ2-7; D is perhaps TRBD1 (6 bases). Germline lookup yields CDR1 SNHLY and CDR2 FYNNEI. Trimming left V 9 bases short and J 0 bases short, with 12 bases between. CDR3 length: 13 residues. CDR3: CASRTESSYEQYF. The CDR3 coding sequence is TGTGCCAGTCGGACAGAGAGCTCCTACGAGCAGTACTTC.

As DNA, the CDR3 is TGTGCCAGCAGTCAGGGTTTGGACCAAAATACGCAGTATTTT. Translating it yields CASSQGLDQNTQYF. The chain combines TRBV6-4 with TRBJ2-3; maybe TRBD1 (5 bases). There are 14 residues in the CDR3. CDR1 and CDR2 (germline): MRHNA, SNTAGT. Trimming removed 5 bases from V and 7 bases from J, with 16 bases in between.

This clone was seen a single time. J is TRBJ1-4 and V is TRBV29-1; D remains ambiguous. The germline gives CDR1 SQVTM, CDR2 ANQGSEA. The CDR3 runs to 12 residues. V lost 7 bases to trimming and J lost 7 bases, with 13 bases between them. The CDR3 region is CSALEGGEKLFF. The CDR3 bases are TGCAGCGCCCTCGAAGGAGGTGAAAAACTGTTTTTT.

V usage is TRBV6-5 and J usage is TRBJ2-7; no clear D. This CDR3 is built from 11 residues. V lost 6 bases and J lost 3, with 6 bases in between. Germline V lookup: CDR1 MNHEY, CDR2 SVGAGI. The CDR3 region has the DNA TGTGCCAGCAGCTACCGCTACGAGCAGTACTTC. Encoded protein: CASSYRYEQYF.

The chain recombines TRBV2 with TRBJ2-7, with 7 bases that match TRBD1. Trimming cost V 8 bases and J 2 bases; bases outside gene matches: 12. Germline values: CDR1 SNHLY, CDR2 FYNNEI. CDR3 length: 15 amino acids. The CDR3: CASVSIRDSAYEQYF. The DNA for the CDR3 is TGTGCCAGCGTAAGTATCCGGGACAGCGCCTACGAGCAGTACTTC.

The chain has TRBV7-8 and TRBJ2-7; perhaps TRBD1 as D (5 bases). V was cut by 3 bases and J by 5 bases, with 17 bases left in between. Germline V gene sequence: CDR1 SGHVS, CDR2 FQNEAQ. The CDR3 covers 15 residues. The DNA for the CDR3 is TGTGCCAGCAGCTTCCGCAGGACAAGGCCCCACGAGCAGTACTTC. Translation: CASSFRRTRPHEQYF.

This rearrangement joins TRBV6-5 to TRBJ2-1; TRBD2 is a possible D gene (6 bases). In germline, CDR1 is MNHEY, CDR2 SVGAGI. With 4 bases removed from V and 5 bases from J, the gap between germline ends came to 9 bases. The CDR3 is 13 amino acids. CDR3 protein: CASSSRGNNEQFF. The DNA for the CDR3 is TGTGCCAGCAGTTCTCGGGGGAACAATGAGCAGTTCTTC.

In this sample, this clone turned up a few times. The V and J genes are TRBV5-4 and TRBJ1-2; 7 nucleotides match TRBD1. From germline, CDR1 is SGHNT and CDR2 YYREEE (reference sequence). The length of the CDR3 is 14 residues. After removal of 0 bases from V and 2 bases from J, the junction contained 1 base not matched to a gene. The CDR3 DNA reads as TGTGCCAGCAGCTTGGTAGGGGGCAACTATGGCTACACCTTC. Translation gives CASSLVGGNYGYTF.

The chain employs TRBV5-1 and TRBJ2-1; 8 nucleotides agree with TRBD1. Germline CDR1 reads SGHRS; CDR2 reads YFSETQ. With V trimmed by 5 bases and J by 4 bases, 2 bases remained unmatched. There are 13 residues in the CDR3. CDR3 sequence: CASSTGGYNEQFF. The DNA of the CDR3 is TGCGCCAGCAGTACAGGGGGTTACAATGAGCAGTTCTTC.

The chain combines TRBV9 with TRBJ2-2; 14 bases agree with TRBD2. The CDR3 spans 17 residues. Germline trimming cut 4 bases from V and 8 bases from J; bases unmatched to any gene: 10. In germline, CDR1 is SGDLS, CDR2 YYNGEE. CDR3 bases: TGTGCCAGCAGCCCCCGACTAGCGGGAGGGGAGGTGGGGGAGCTGTTTTTT. Translation: CASSPRLAGGEVGELFF.

The chain links TRBV2 to TRBJ1-4; TRBD1 matches at 12 bases. The CDR3 is 15 amino acids. CDR1 is SNHLY, CDR2 FYNNEI, per germline. The J segment lost 12 bases and the V segment lost 7 bases, leaving 12 bases of the junction unmatched. The DNA of the CDR3 is TGTGCCAGCAAGAGGGAGGGGACAGGGGGCTCAGAACTGTTTTTT. This encodes CASKREGTGGSELFF.

This chain connects TRBV27 to TRBJ1-1, with D perhaps matching TRBD1 (5 bases). The V gene's germline CDR1 is MNHEY and CDR2 SMNVEV (reference sequence). This CDR3 has 15 residues. V lost 0 bases and J lost 2, with 10 bases in between. CDR3: CASSLSTDSNTEAFF. The CDR3 DNA sequence: TGTGCCAGCAGTTTATCGACAGACAGCAACACTGAAGCTTTCTTT.

This chain joins TRBV30 and TRBJ1-1, with D perhaps TRBD1 (5 bases). The CDR3 length is 15 residues. Trimming removed 2 bases from V and 1 base from J, with 14 bases in between. Germline V gives CDR1 GTSNPN, CDR2 SVGIG (reference sequence). CDR3 in amino acids: CAWSLGAGQNTEAFF. For the CDR3, the DNA is TGTGCCTGGAGTCTAGGGGCAGGCCAGAACACTGAAGCTTTCTTT. The full variable domain, its missing parts supplied by reference TRBV30 and TRBJ1-1, is SQTIHQWPATLVQPVGSPLSLECTVEGTSNPNLYWYRQAAGRGLQLLFYSVGIGQISSEVPQNLSASRPQDRQFILSSKKLLLSDSGFYLCAWSLGAGQNTEAFFGQGTRLTVV.

This clone was seen a few times. This sequence joins TRBV19 and TRBJ1-5, with 7 bases matching TRBD1. V lost 5 bases, J lost 7 bases, and 8 bases stayed unmatched. Germline values: CDR1 LNHDA, CDR2 SQIVND (reference sequence). This CDR3 is 14 amino acids long. CDR3 amino acids: CASSATGNGQPQHF. The CDR3 nucleotides read TGTGCCAGTAGTGCGACAGGGAACGGACAGCCCCAGCATTTT.

The chain couples TRBV19 to TRBJ1-1; D is perhaps TRBD1 (6 bases). Trimming shortened V by 6 bases and J by 4 bases, and 18 bases separated the two germline ends. CDR3 length: 15 amino acids. CDR1 and CDR2 (germline): LNHDA, SQIVND (reference sequence). The CDR3 loop is CASSYDQGLATEAFF. DNA for the CDR3: TGTGCCAGTAGCTACGACCAGGGGTTGGCCACTGAAGCTTTCTTT.

The chain carries TRBV7-9 and TRBJ2-5; 7 nucleotides match TRBD2. This CDR3 contains 17 residues. V was pared by 1 base and J by 1 base, with 9 bases of the junction left unmatched. Looked up from germline, CDR1 is SEHNR and CDR2 is FQNEAQ (reference sequence). In DNA, the CDR3 is TGTGCCAGCAGCTTAGTTTTTTTGCGGGAGACCCAAGAGACCCAGTACTTC. This translates into CASSLVFLRETQETQYF.